This T cell receptor beta chain was obtained from a study of shared clonotypes between healthy human individuals. TCRdb's copy holds only in-frame clones and misses some; the assay was immunoSEQ multiplex PCR. The sample contains roughly 2.6 million clones, around 90% of which appear only once. V lost 6 bases to trimming and J lost 5 bases; unmatched junction nucleotides: 4. The V gene's germline CDR1 is SNHLY and CDR2 FYNNEI. This CDR3 has 13 amino acids. Study outcomes and limitations: Incompleteness in sorted-subset sequencing, despite large depth, was shown by rarefaction. Sampling used blood alone; tissue repertoires probably differ. Estimated clonotype richness was generally higher in naive than memory subsets. The sharing of 4.5% to 6.5% of naive CD4 clonotypes was seen across a handful of donors.

With respect to this clone: Its antigen is unidentified.

The chain recombines TRBV2 with TRBJ2-5; 9 positions match TRBD1. This TCR was sampled from a man aged 18-30 years in good health. Specimen: naive CD4+ T cells sorted from blood. Sample subset: CD45RA+ positively selected. CDR3 region: CASRTGGRETQYF. CDR3 DNA: TGTGCCAGCAGGACAGGGGGTAGGGAGACCCAGTACTTC.